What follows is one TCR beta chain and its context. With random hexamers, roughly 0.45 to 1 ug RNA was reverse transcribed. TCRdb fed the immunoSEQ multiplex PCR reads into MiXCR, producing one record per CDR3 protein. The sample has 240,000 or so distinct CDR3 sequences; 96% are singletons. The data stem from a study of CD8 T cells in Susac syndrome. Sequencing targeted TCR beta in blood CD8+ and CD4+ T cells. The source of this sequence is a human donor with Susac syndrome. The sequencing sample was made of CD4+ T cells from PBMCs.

CDR3: CASSLSRSGSEAFF. For the CDR3, the DNA is TGCGCCAGCAGCTTGTCTCGTTCAGGGTCTGAAGCTTTCTTT. The genes are TRBV5-1 and TRBJ1-1; D possibly corresponds to TRBD1 (5 bases). V lost 1 base, J lost 6 bases, and 13 bases lay in between. The CDR3 covers 14 residues. Germline V CDR1 and CDR2: SGHRS, YFSETQ.